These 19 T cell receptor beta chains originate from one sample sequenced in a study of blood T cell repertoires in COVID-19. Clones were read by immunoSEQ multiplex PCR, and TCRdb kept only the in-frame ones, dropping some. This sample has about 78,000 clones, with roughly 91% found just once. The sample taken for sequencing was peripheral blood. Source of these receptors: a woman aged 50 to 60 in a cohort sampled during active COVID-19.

CDR3 coding DNA: TGTGCCATCACCGGGGGGACTAGCGGCACAGATACGCAGTATTTT. Translated, it gives CAITGGTSGTDTQYF. The V call is TRBV10-3, the J call TRBJ2-3, with 10 bases fitting TRBD2. Germline-derived CDR1 and CDR2 are ENHRY and SYGVKD. The V gene end was trimmed by 7 bases and the J gene end by 1 base; junction bases not matched to a gene: 5. The CDR3 spans 15 residues.

The CDR3 loop is CASSRTTGGQNEQFF. Written as DNA, the CDR3 is TGTGCCAGCAGCAGAACGACAGGGGGTCAAAATGAGCAGTTCTTC. The chain employs TRBV7-3 and TRBJ2-1; the match to TRBD1 covers 9 bases. CDR3 size: 15 residues. CDR1 and CDR2 from the germline V gene are SGHTA and FQGTGA. V lost 5 bases, J lost 7 bases, and 9 bases stayed unmatched.

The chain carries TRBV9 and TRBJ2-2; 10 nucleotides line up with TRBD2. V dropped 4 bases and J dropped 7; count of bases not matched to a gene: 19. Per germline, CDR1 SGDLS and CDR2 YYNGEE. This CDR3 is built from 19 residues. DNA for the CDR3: TGTGCCAGCAGCCCCCGAGGTTGGAAGCGGGAGGGTGTGGGCGGGGAGCTGTTTTTT. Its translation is CASSPRGWKREGVGGELFF.

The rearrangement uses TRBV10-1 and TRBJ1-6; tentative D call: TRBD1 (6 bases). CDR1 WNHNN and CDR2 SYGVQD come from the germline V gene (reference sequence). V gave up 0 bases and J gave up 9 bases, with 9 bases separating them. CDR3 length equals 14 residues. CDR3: CASSESGAASPLHF. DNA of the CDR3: TGCGCCAGCAGTGAGTCGGGGGCAGCTTCACCCCTCCACTTT.

CDR3 protein: CASSRRGGQGEQYF. CDR3 nucleotide sequence: TGTGCCAGCAGCCGTCGAGGGGGCCAAGGGGAGCAGTACTTC. V is TRBV5-6 and J is TRBJ2-7, with 7 bases matching TRBD1. The CDR3 extends over 14 amino acids. Trimming removed 4 bases from V and 7 bases from J; junction bases left unmatched: 11. Germline assignment: CDR1 SGHDT and CDR2 YYEEEE.

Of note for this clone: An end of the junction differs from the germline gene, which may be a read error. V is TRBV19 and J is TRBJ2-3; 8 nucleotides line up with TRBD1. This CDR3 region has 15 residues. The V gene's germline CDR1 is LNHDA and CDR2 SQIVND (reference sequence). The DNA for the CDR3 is TGTGCCAGTAGTACCGGACAGGGCGGCACATATACGCAGTATTTT. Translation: CASSTGQGGTYTQYF.

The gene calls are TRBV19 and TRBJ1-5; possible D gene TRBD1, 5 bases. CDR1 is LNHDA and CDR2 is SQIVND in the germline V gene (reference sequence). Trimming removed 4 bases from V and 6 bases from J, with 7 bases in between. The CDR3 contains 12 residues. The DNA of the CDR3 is TGTGCCAGTAGTACAGGGTTTCAGCCCCAGCATTTT. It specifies CASSTGFQPQHF.

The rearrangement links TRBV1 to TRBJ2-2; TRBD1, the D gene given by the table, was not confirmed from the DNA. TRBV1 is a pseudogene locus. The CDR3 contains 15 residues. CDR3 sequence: CTSSQDRGSTGELFF. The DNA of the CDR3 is TGCACCAGCAGCCAGGACAGGGGTTCCACCGGGGAGCTGTTTTTT.

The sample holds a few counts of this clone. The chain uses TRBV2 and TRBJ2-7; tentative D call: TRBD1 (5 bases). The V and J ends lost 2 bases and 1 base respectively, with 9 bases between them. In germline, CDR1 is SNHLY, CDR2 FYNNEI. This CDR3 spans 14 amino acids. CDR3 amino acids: CASSEQGGSYEQYF. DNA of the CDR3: TGTGCCAGCAGTGAACAGGGCGGATCCTACGAGCAGTACTTC.

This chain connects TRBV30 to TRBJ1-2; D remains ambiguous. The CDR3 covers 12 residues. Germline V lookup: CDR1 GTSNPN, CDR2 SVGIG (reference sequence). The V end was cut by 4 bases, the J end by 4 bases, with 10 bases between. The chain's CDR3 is CAWIGNIYGYTF. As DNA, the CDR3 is TGTGCCTGGATCGGGAACATCTATGGCTACACCTTC.

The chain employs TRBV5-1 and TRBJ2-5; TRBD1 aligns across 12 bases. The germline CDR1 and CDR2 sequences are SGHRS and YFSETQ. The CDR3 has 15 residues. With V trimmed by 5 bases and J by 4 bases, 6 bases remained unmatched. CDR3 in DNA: TGCGCCAGCAGGGACGGGACAGGGGGCAGAGAGACCCAGTACTTC. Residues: CASRDGTGGRETQYF.

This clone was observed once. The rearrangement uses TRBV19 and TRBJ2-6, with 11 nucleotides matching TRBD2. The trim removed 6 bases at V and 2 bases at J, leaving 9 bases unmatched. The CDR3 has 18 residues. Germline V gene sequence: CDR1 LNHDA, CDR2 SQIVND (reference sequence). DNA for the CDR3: TGTGCCAGTAGGACTACTAGCGGGAGTTTCCCTGGGGCCAACGTCCTGACTTTC. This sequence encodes CASRTTSGSFPGANVLTF.

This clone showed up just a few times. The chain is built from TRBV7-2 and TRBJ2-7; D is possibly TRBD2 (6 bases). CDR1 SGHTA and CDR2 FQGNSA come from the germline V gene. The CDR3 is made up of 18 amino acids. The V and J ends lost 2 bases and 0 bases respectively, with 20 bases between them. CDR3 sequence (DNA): TGTGCCAGCAGCTTACTTGCGACCACGGGACTCAGCTCCTACGAGCAGTACTTC. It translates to CASSLLATTGLSSYEQYF.

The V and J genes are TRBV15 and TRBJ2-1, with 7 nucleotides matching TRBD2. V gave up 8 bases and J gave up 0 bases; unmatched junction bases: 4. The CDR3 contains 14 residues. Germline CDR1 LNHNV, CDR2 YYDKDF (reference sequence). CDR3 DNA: TGTGCCACCCGGCGGGGGAGCTCCTACAATGAGCAGTTCTTC. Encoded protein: CATRRGSSYNEQFF.

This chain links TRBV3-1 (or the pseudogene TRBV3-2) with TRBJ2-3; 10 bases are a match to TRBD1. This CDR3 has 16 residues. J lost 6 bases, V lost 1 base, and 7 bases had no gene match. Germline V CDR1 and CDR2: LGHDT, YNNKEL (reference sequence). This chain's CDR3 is CASSQGTGTGADTQYF. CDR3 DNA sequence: TGTGCCAGCAGCCAAGGTACCGGGACAGGGGCCGATACGCAGTATTTT.

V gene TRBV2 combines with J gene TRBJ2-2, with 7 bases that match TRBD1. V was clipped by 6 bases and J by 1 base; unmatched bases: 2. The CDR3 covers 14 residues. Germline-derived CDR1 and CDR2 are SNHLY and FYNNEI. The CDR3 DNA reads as TGTGCCAGCAGGGGGACAGAGAACACCGGGGAGCTGTTTTTT. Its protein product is CASRGTENTGELFF.

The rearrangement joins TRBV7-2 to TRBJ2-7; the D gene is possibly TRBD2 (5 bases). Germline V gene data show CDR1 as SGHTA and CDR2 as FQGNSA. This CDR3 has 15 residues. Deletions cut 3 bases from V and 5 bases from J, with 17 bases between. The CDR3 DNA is TGTGCCAGCAGCTTTGGCCCGGGGAGCCCCCACGAGCAGTACTTC. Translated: CASSFGPGSPHEQYF.

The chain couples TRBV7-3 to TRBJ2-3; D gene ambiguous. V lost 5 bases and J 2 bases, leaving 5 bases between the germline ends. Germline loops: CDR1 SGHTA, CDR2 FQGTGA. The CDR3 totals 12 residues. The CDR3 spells CASSPNTDTQYF. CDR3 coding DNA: TGTGCCAGCAGCCCAAACACAGATACGCAGTATTTT.

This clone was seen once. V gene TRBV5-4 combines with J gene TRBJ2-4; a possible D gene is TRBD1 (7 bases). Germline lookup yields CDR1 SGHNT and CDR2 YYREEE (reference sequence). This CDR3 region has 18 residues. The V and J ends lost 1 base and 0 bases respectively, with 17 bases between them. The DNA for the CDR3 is TGTGCCAGCAGCTTGCGGGGGACAGCCAGACTAGCCAAAAACATTCAGTACTTC. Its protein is CASSLRGTARLAKNIQYF.